These 7 T cell receptor beta chains were all obtained from the same sample, sequenced in a study of CD8 T cells in ankylosing spondylitis. Each CDR3 protein is one row after TCRdb ran MiXCR on the 5' RACE reads. The sample shows roughly 180,000 distinct CDR3 sequences, 11% of them seen only once. The sequencing sample was made of blood, either unsorted or a sorted T cell fraction (not recorded which). Receptors originate from a male donor with ankylosing spondylitis or in good health (not recorded which).

This clonotype was counted many times. V is TRBV25-1 and J is TRBJ2-6; 10 bases match TRBD1. Germline-derived CDR1 and CDR2 are MGHDK and SYGVNS. Trimming at V came to 5 bases and at J to 0 bases, leaving 4 bases not matched to a gene. The CDR3 totals 17 residues. The DNA for the CDR3 is TGTGCCAGCAGTAGGAGGACAGGGGGCTCTGGGGCCAACGTCCTGACTTTC. Amino acid sequence: CASSRRTGGSGANVLTF.

This rearrangement joins TRBV10-3 to TRBJ2-1; maybe TRBD2 (5 bases). The CDR3 is 16 residues long. V shed 6 bases and J shed 6 bases, with 21 bases lying between them. CDR1 and CDR2 from the germline V gene are ENHRY and SYGVKD. The CDR3 region has the DNA TGTGCCATCAGCGTGTCCGGGATGGGGTTAACCAATGAGCAGTTCTTC. This encodes CAISVSGMGLTNEQFF.

This clonotype was counted many times. V is TRBV3-1 and J is TRBJ2-5, with D unclear. V was pared by 3 bases and J by 0 bases, with 11 bases between. The CDR3 contains 15 residues. CDR1 is LGHDT, CDR2 YNNKEL, per germline (reference sequence). The CDR3 nucleotides are TGTGCCAGCAGCCACCCCCGGGCCTACCAAGAGACCCAGTACTTC. Encoded protein: CASSHPRAYQETQYF.

This clonotype was seen more than once but under ten times. The V call is TRBV5-1, the J call TRBJ2-1, with unresolved D. Trimming pared 4 bases from V and 7 bases from J, leaving 9 bases between. CDR1 SGHRS and CDR2 YFSETQ come from the germline V gene. There are 12 residues in the CDR3. The CDR3 loop is CASSPLLNEQFF. CDR3 nucleotides: TGCGCCAGCAGCCCCCTTTTGAATGAGCAGTTCTTC.

The table lists this clonotype with a few counts. The CDR3 sequence: CASSPGTGVGAGANVLTF. DNA for the CDR3: TGTGCCAGCAGCCCAGGAACAGGGGTTGGCGCTGGGGCCAACGTCCTGACTTTC. The gene calls are TRBV3-1 and TRBJ2-6; TRBD1 matches at 7 bases. V was pared by 4 bases and J by 2 bases, with 11 bases of the junction left unmatched. CDR1 is LGHDT and CDR2 is YNNKEL in the germline V gene (reference sequence). This CDR3 is 18 amino acids long.

This clonotype was recorded many times. The V gene is TRBV6-5, the J gene TRBJ2-3; the D gene is possibly TRBD2 (6 bases). The CDR3 is 17 residues long. V lost 6 bases to trimming and J lost 1 base, with 20 bases between them. In germline, CDR1 is MNHEY, CDR2 SVGAGI. CDR3 DNA: TGTGCCAGCAGCCTTAGCGGCACCTCGCTGGGCACAGATACGCAGTATTTT. Translating it yields CASSLSGTSLGTDTQYF.

This clonotype has ten or more counts. DNA for the CDR3: TGCGCCAGCAGCTTGTTGGAGGAGCAGTACTTC. Its protein is CASSLLEEQYF. The chain recombines TRBV5-1 with TRBJ2-7; D uncertain. V was pared by 1 base and J by 7 bases, with 6 bases between. Per germline, CDR1 SGHRS and CDR2 YFSETQ. CDR3 length: 11 residues.